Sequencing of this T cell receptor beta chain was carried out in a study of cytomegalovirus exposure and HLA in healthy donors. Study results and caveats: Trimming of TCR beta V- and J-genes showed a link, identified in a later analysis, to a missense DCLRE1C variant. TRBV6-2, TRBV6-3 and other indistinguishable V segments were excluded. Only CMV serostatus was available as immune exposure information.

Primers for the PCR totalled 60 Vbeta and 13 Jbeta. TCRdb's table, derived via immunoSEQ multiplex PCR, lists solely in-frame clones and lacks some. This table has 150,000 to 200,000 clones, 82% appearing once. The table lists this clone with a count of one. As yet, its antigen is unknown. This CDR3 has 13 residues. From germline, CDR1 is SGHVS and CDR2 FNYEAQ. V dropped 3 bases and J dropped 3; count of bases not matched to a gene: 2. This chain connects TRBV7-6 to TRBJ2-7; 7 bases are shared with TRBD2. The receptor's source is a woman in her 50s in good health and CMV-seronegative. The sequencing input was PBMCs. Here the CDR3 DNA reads TGTGCCAGCAGCTTGGGGGGGGACTACGAGCAGTACTTC. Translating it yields CASSLGGDYEQYF.